The clone carrying this TCR beta chain was counted many times. Its antigen is still unknown. The data are from a study of T-cell memory formation after mild COVID-19. Study summary: The two donors had largely donor-specific TCR clusters.

Constant-segment primers and 5'RACE yielded cDNA libraries for TCR alpha and TCR beta, each carrying sample barcodes and UMIs. TCRdb analysed the 5' RACE reads with MiXCR anew, one entry per CDR3 protein. This repertoire shows 300,000 to 400,000 distinct CDR3 sequences, approximately 15% found once; its top ten account for approximately 20%. Notes on the study in general: Researchers found some responding clones in pre-infection memory, a sign that cross-reactive memory joined.

V dropped 4 bases and J dropped 3; count of bases not matched to a gene: 3. The CDR3 has 14 residues. The V gene's germline CDR1 is SGHRS and CDR2 YFSETQ. Sequencing was done on a sample of PBMCs or a T cell subset sorted from them (not recorded which). This TCR was recovered from a man younger than 35 who had mild COVID-19 (a few samples of this study predate the infection). Cell type and time point are not known. The V call is TRBV5-1, the J call TRBJ2-2; TRBD2 matches 7 bases. Written as DNA, the CDR3 is TGCGCCAGCAGCCCTCGGGGGGACACCGGGGAGCTGTTTTTT. Residues: CASSPRGDTGELFF. Filled out from reference TRBV5-1 and TRBJ2-2, the complete variable domain reads KAGVTQTPRYLIKTRGQQVTLSCSPISGHRSVSWYQQTPGQGLQFLFEYFSETQRNKGNFPGRFSGRQFSNSRSEMNVSTLELGDSALYLCASSPRGDTGELFFGEGSRLTVL.